This TCR beta chain was recovered during a study of CD8 T cells in ankylosing spondylitis. TCRdb independently ran MiXCR on the 5' RACE reads; one entry per CDR3 protein. Here the sample spans approximately 500,000 distinct CDR3 sequences, more than 9.5% being singletons. Study findings and constraints: Among TCR beta sequences, a motif of eight highly homologous variants appeared characteristic of ankylosing spondylitis blood. Reportedly, disease-linked clones are significantly enriched in ankylosing spondylitis patients' matched synovial fluid.

CDR1 MNHEY and CDR2 SVGEGT come from the germline V gene. V shed 2 bases and J shed 7 bases, with 15 bases lying between them. The CDR3 length is 15 residues. About this clonotype itself: As yet, its antigen is unknown.

The chain recombines TRBV6-2 or TRBV6-3 with TRBJ1-5, with D perhaps TRBD1 (5 bases). This clonotype was obtained from a male donor with ankylosing spondylitis. Sequencing input: blood, either unsorted or a sorted T cell fraction (not recorded which). As DNA, the CDR3 is TGTGCCAGCAGTTACAGAGGCCAGGGCGGCCAGCCCCAGCATTTT. Amino acids: CASSYRGQGGQPQHF.